One T cell receptor beta chain is described in this entry. Its antigen remains unidentified. The sample belongs to a study of T cell repertoires in cytomegalovirus infection. On the study more broadly: Signatures in public TCR beta sequences pointed to both CMV infection and matching HLA type.

The CDR3 is 15 residues long. The V segment lost 5 bases and the J segment 9 bases; nucleotides outside the gene matches: 13. The V gene's germline CDR1 is SGHAT and CDR2 FQNNGV. Study-wide findings and caveats: Carriers of CMV and the relevant HLA type were discriminated by public TCR beta frequency.

TCRdb re-derived calls from the reads in MiXCR, one entry per CDR3 protein. Of 200,000 to 300,000 distinct CDR3 sequences in the sample, roughly 12% were seen once. This TCR was recovered from a human donor in good health (CMV status not recorded). Some clones in this sample may be carry-over from other donors' samples. The chain uses TRBV11-2 and TRBJ1-2; 9 bases are shared with TRBD1. Specimen: PBMCs. The CDR3 spells CASSHRGLYDRSYTF. The CDR3 region has the DNA TGTGCCAGCAGCCACAGGGGGCTCTACGATAGAAGCTACACCTTC.